These 26 T cell receptor beta chains originate from one sample sequenced in a study of blood T cell repertoires in COVID-19. Measured with immunoSEQ multiplex PCR; TCRdb has only the in-frame clones, and not every one. The data contain about 34,000 clones, roughly 92% of them singletons. The sample was peripheral blood. The source is a human donor in a cohort sampled during active COVID-19.

The rearrangement uses TRBV7-8 and TRBJ1-1; maybe TRBD1 (5 bases). Germline V gene data show CDR1 as SGHVS and CDR2 as FQNEAQ. The CDR3 is 13 residues long. Trimming took 2 bases from V and 4 from J, leaving 8 bases between them. The CDR3, as DNA: TGTGCCAGCAGCTTAATGGGGGGCACTGAAGCTTTCTTT. It specifies CASSLMGGTEAFF. Drawing the rest from reference TRBV7-8 and TRBJ1-1, the complete variable domain is GAGVSQSPRYKVAKRGQDVALRCDPISGHVSLFWYQQALGQGPEFLTYFQNEAQLDKSGLPSDRFFAERPEGSVSTLKIQRTQQEDSAVYLCASSLMGGTEAFFGQGTRLTVV.

The chain joins TRBV6-4 to TRBJ2-3; no definite D call. There are 13 residues in the CDR3. V was trimmed by 4 bases and J by 1 base, leaving 6 bases between them. Germline assignment: CDR1 MRHNA and CDR2 SNTAGT. The DNA for the CDR3 is TGTGCCAGCAGTGTTTCCGGCACAGATACGCAGTATTTT. It translates to CASSVSGTDTQYF.

This sequence joins TRBV11-2 and TRBJ2-3; TRBD2 aligns across 14 bases. The V gene's germline CDR1 is SGHAT and CDR2 FQNNGV. J lost 3 bases, V lost 5 bases, and 4 bases had no gene match. This CDR3 spans 16 amino acids. CDR3 protein: CASSIGTSGRTDTQYF. CDR3 bases: TGTGCCAGCAGCATTGGGACTAGCGGGAGAACAGATACGCAGTATTTT.

This chain links TRBV29-1 with TRBJ2-7; 7 nucleotides align to TRBD1. The CDR3 runs 12 residues. Germline V gene data show CDR1 as SQVTM and CDR2 as ANQGSEA. The ends lost 7 bases at V and 0 bases at J; junction bases unmatched: 3. The CDR3 region has the DNA TGCAGCGCCGGACAGGACTCCTACGAGCAGTACTTC. Amino acid sequence: CSAGQDSYEQYF.

V and J are TRBV5-1 and TRBJ2-3; TRBD2 matches at 9 bases. Germline V gene sequence: CDR1 SGHRS, CDR2 YFSETQ. The V gene end was trimmed by 0 bases and the J gene end by 2 bases; junction bases not matched to a gene: 4. This CDR3 has 16 amino acids. The CDR3 sequence: CASSLVAGAATDTQYF. The CDR3 DNA reads TGCGCCAGCAGCTTGGTAGCGGGGGCAGCCACAGATACGCAGTATTTT.

CDR3 region: CASSIGREAYEQYF. The CDR3 nucleotides are TGTGCCAGTAGTATTGGCAGGGAGGCCTACGAGCAGTACTTC. V usage is TRBV19 and J usage is TRBJ2-7; possible D gene TRBD2, 6 bases. V gave up 3 bases and J gave up 2 bases, with 11 bases separating them. The germline V gene encodes CDR1 LNHDA and CDR2 SQIVND (reference sequence). The CDR3 consists of 14 residues.

V gene TRBV3-1 (or the pseudogene TRBV3-2) combines with J gene TRBJ2-5; D gene ambiguous. The V and J ends lost 1 base and 5 bases respectively, with 17 bases between them. This CDR3 has 16 residues. Germline CDR1 and CDR2: LGHDT and YNNKEL (reference sequence). In DNA form, the CDR3 reads TGTGCCAGCAGCCAAGCCCTAAGTGGCGGCCGGGAGACCCAGTACTTC. Its protein product is CASSQALSGGRETQYF.

The rearrangement uses TRBV7-6 and TRBJ2-7; 8 bases line up with TRBD1. This CDR3 comprises 15 residues. V trimming: 1 base; J trimming: 2 bases; junction bases outside the gene matches: 4. Per the germline V gene, CDR1 is SGHVS and CDR2 is FNYEAQ. The CDR3 here is CASSLEDRGPYEQYF. DNA for the CDR3: TGTGCCAGCAGCTTAGAAGACAGGGGACCCTACGAGCAGTACTTC.

CDR3 region: CATSSFTGPDTQYF. The CDR3 bases are TGTGCCACCAGCAGCTTCACAGGGCCAGATACGCAGTATTTT. The rearrangement uses TRBV15 and TRBJ2-3; D is possibly TRBD1 (6 bases). V lost 3 bases to trimming and J lost 4 bases, with 11 bases between them. Germline V gene data show CDR1 as LNHNV and CDR2 as YYDKDF (reference sequence). The CDR3 spans 14 residues.

This chain joins TRBV11-2 and TRBJ2-1; 7 positions agree with TRBD1. Germline assignment: CDR1 SGHAT and CDR2 FQNNGV. The CDR3 has 16 residues. The ends lost 2 bases at V and 6 bases at J; junction bases unmatched: 10. CDR3 sequence reads: CASSLSFGTASNEQFF. CDR3 sequence (DNA): TGTGCCAGCAGCTTAAGCTTCGGGACAGCCTCCAATGAGCAGTTCTTC.

DNA for the CDR3: TGTGCCATCAGTGGCGGGGGGGATATTACAAGGGGAACAGATACGCAGTATTTT. This sequence encodes CAISGGGDITRGTDTQYF. The chain has TRBV10-3 and TRBJ2-3; 9 bases match TRBD2. The CDR3 spans 18 residues. In germline, CDR1 is ENHRY, CDR2 SYGVKD. Unmatched junction bases numbered 14, after V lost 4 bases and J lost 3 bases.

This clone occurred a few times. The V and J genes are TRBV10-3 and TRBJ1-1; no definite D call. Germline values: CDR1 ENHRY, CDR2 SYGVKD. The CDR3 extends over 12 amino acids. The V end was cut by 4 bases, the J end by 2 bases, with 5 bases between. CDR3 sequence reads: CAISVENTEAFF. The CDR3 DNA reads TGTGCCATCAGTGTAGAAAACACTGAAGCTTTCTTT.

A single count supports this clone. The chain's CDR3 is CASSSIPGTGTFSSYEQYF. The CDR3 DNA reads as TGTGCCAGCAGTTCTATCCCGGGGACAGGGACCTTTTCTTCCTACGAGCAGTACTTC. The chain has TRBV27 and TRBJ2-7; 9 bases align to TRBD1. V shed 4 bases, J shed 1 base, and the junction held 17 bases outside the gene matches. In germline, CDR1 is MNHEY, CDR2 SMNVEV (reference sequence). CDR3 size: 19 residues.

CDR3 DNA sequence: TGTGCCAGCAGTTACGCAGTCAATCAGCCCCAGCATTTT. Translated, it gives CASSYAVNQPQHF. V and J are TRBV6-5 and TRBJ1-5; D uncertain. CDR1 and CDR2 from the germline V gene are MNHEY and SVGAGI. The CDR3 totals 13 residues. V dropped 2 bases and J dropped 3 bases, with 5 bases sitting between them.

V usage is TRBV28 and J usage is TRBJ2-3; possibly TRBD2 for D (5 bases). V gave up 6 bases and J gave up 2 bases, with 12 bases separating them. The length of the CDR3 is 14 residues. Germline V gives CDR1 MDHEN, CDR2 SYDVKM. Here the CDR3 reads CASSVGGPTDTQYF. The CDR3, as DNA: TGTGCCAGCAGCGTTGGAGGACCCACAGATACGCAGTATTTT.

Here the CDR3 reads CATSRDRGDNQPQHF. CDR3 in DNA: TGTGCCACCAGCAGAGATCGGGGGGATAATCAGCCCCAGCATTTT. The chain is built from TRBV15 and TRBJ1-5; D is perhaps TRBD1 (5 bases). Trimming shortened V by 0 bases and J by 4 bases, and 10 bases separated the two germline ends. Germline-derived CDR1 and CDR2 are LNHNV and YYDKDF (reference sequence). The CDR3 is 15 amino acids.

The chain recombines TRBV5-1 with TRBJ2-5, with TRBD1 matching 8 bases. CDR1 is SGHRS and CDR2 is YFSETQ in the germline V gene. CDR3 length equals 16 residues. Trimming removed 4 bases from V and 5 bases from J; junction bases left unmatched: 13. CDR3 loop: CASSTTGDVVWETQYF. CDR3 nucleotides: TGCGCCAGCAGCACGACAGGGGACGTCGTTTGGGAGACCCAGTACTTC.

The chain employs TRBV5-1 and TRBJ2-3, with TRBD2 identical over 9 bases. The J segment lost 2 bases and the V segment lost 3 bases, leaving 7 bases of the junction unmatched. In germline, CDR1 is SGHRS, CDR2 YFSETQ. The CDR3 extends over 16 amino acids. The CDR3 spells CASSSMGGRATDTQYF. CDR3 DNA: TGCGCCAGCAGCTCAATGGGCGGGAGGGCCACAGATACGCAGTATTTT.

This chain connects TRBV6-6 to TRBJ1-5, with 7 bases aligning to TRBD1. Germline values: CDR1 MNHNY, CDR2 SVGAGI (reference sequence). The V gene end was trimmed by 7 bases and the J gene end by 3 bases; junction bases not matched to a gene: 12. The CDR3 totals 16 residues. CDR3 nucleotides: TGTGCCAGCACCCGAAGGAGGGGGCAGAACAATCAGCCCCAGCATTTT. The encoded protein is CASTRRRGQNNQPQHF.

CDR3 bases: TGCGCCAGCAGCCGGGGGGACAGGTTGTTCACCGGGGAGCTGTTTTTT. Translating gives CASSRGDRLFTGELFF. V gene TRBV4-1 combines with J gene TRBJ2-2, with TRBD1 matching over 8 bases. Per germline, CDR1 MGHRA and CDR2 YSYEKL. V trimming: 4 bases; J trimming: 4 bases; junction bases outside the gene matches: 8. The CDR3 contains 16 residues.

CDR3 residues: CASRASGELFF. As DNA, the CDR3 is TGTGCCAGCAGGGCATCCGGGGAGCTGTTTTTT. The chain uses TRBV19 and TRBJ2-2, with a tentative D call TRBD1 (5 bases). Germline-derived CDR1 and CDR2 are LNHDA and SQIVND (reference sequence). V lost 9 bases and J lost 6, with 8 bases in between. This CDR3 is 11 amino acids long.

The chain recombines TRBV20-1 with TRBJ2-1, with TRBD2 matching 11 bases. The CDR3 runs 16 residues. In germline, CDR1 is DFQATT, CDR2 SNEGSKA (reference sequence). J lost 7 bases, V lost 3 bases, and 11 bases had no gene match. CDR3 residues: CSASRQLAGVGNEQFF. The CDR3 nucleotides are TGCAGTGCTAGTCGGCAACTAGCGGGAGTGGGGAATGAGCAGTTCTTC.

The chain recombines TRBV5-1 with TRBJ2-7, with TRBD1 identical over 10 bases. CDR3 length: 15 residues. Germline V gene data show CDR1 as SGHRS and CDR2 as YFSETQ. V was pared by 3 bases and J by 0 bases, with 3 bases of the junction left unmatched. Here the CDR3 DNA reads TGCGCCAGCAGCTGGGGACAGGGGCGCTCCTACGAGCAGTACTTC. It codes for CASSWGQGRSYEQYF.

The V and J genes are TRBV14 and TRBJ2-7; TRBD2 aligns across 8 bases. V lost 0 bases and J lost 5; bases outside the gene matches: 6. CDR1 and CDR2 (germline): SGHDN, FVKESK. There are 15 residues in the CDR3. The CDR3 protein is CASSQDWTSLHEQYF. The CDR3 coding sequence is TGTGCCAGCAGCCAAGACTGGACTAGCTTACACGAGCAGTACTTC.

The chain carries TRBV7-9 and TRBJ1-2; 7 bases fit TRBD1. The ends lost 2 bases at V and 4 bases at J; junction bases unmatched: 7. The V gene's germline CDR1 is SEHNR and CDR2 FQNEAQ (reference sequence). CDR3 size: 15 residues. The DNA for the CDR3 is TGTGCCAGCAGCTTATCTGAGGGGGCCGGCTATGGCTACACCTTC. It is translated as CASSLSEGAGYGYTF. Full variable domain (outside the CDR3, taken from reference TRBV7-9 and TRBJ1-2): DTGVSQNPRHKITKRGQNVTFRCDPISEHNRLYWYRQTLGQGPEFLTYFQNEAQLEKSRLLSDRFSAERPKGSFSTLEIQRTEQGDSAMYLCASSLSEGAGYGYTFGSGTRLTVV.

The V call is TRBV3-1 (or the pseudogene TRBV3-2), the J call TRBJ1-5; D might be TRBD1 (5 bases). V dropped 0 bases and J dropped 7 bases, with 13 bases sitting between them. The CDR3 consists of 15 residues. Germline V lookup: CDR1 LGHDT, CDR2 YNNKEL (reference sequence). CDR3: CASSQDPGVGQPQHF. CDR3 nucleotide sequence: TGTGCCAGCAGCCAAGATCCGGGGGTCGGACAGCCCCAGCATTTT.